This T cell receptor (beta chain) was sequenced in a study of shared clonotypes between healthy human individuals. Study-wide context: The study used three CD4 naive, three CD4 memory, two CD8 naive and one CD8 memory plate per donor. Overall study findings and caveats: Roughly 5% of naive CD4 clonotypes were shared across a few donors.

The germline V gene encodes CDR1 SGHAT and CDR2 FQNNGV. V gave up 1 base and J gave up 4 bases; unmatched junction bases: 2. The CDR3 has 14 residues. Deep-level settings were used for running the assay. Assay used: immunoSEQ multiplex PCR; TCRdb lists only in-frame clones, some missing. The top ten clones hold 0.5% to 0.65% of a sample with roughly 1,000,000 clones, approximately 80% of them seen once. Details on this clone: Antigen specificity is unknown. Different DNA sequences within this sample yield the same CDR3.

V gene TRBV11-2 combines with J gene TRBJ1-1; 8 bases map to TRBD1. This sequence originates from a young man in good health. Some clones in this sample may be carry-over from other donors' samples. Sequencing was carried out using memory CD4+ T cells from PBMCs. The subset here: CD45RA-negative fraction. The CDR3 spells CASSLVRGLTEAFF. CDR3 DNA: TGTGCCAGCAGCTTAGTCAGGGGGCTCACTGAAGCTTTCTTT.